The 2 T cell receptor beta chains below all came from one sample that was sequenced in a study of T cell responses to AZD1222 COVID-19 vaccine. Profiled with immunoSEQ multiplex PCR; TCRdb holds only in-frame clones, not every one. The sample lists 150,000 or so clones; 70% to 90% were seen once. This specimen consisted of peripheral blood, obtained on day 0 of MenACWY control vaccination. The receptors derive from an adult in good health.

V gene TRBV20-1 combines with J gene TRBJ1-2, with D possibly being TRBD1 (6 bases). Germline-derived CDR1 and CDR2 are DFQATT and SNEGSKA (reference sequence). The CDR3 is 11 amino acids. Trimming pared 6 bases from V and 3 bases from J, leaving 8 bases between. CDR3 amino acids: CSAGQYYGYTF. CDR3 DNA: TGCAGTGCCGGACAGTACTATGGCTACACCTTC.

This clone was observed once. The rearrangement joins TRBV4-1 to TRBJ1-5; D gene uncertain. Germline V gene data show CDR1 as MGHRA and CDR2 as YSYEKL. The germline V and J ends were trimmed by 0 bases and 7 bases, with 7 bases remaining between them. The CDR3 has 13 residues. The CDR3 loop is CASSQERSQPQHF. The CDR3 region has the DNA TGCGCCAGCAGCCAAGAGCGCAGCCAGCCCCAGCATTTT.